This T cell receptor beta chain came from a study of T cell clonotyping in hematopoietic cell transplantation. Concerning this clone itself: Its antigen is undetermined.

Study outcomes and limitations: Broader posttransplant TCR repertoire diversity was predicted by graft donor and pretransplant recipient Inverse Simpson Index values.

Method: immunoSEQ multiplex PCR; TCRdb's copy keeps in-frame clones and lacks some. The sample consists of roughly 5,300 clones, around 78% of them appearing once. The germline V gene has CDR1 LNHDA and CDR2 SQIVND (reference sequence). CDR3 length: 15 residues. V was pared by 11 bases and J by 3 bases, with 19 bases between. Recipients were bled about 28 days pretransplant and at posttransplant days 30, 100, 180. Sequencing was performed on peripheral blood mononuclear cells, taken 100 days after allogeneic stem cell transplant. The rearrangement uses TRBV19 and TRBJ2-2; no clear D gene. The TCR sequence derives from a male patient between 60 and 69 years old who had an allogeneic stem cell transplant, so T cells may come from the graft donor. Some clones in this sample may be carry-over from other donors' samples. CDR3: CAVKPHLRYTGELFF. DNA for the CDR3: TGTGCCGTCAAGCCCCATTTAAGATACACCGGGGAGCTGTTTTTT.